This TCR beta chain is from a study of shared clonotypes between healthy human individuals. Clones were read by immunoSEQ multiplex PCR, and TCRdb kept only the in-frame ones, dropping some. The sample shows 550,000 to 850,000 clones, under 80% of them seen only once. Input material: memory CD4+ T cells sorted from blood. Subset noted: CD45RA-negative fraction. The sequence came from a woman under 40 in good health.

The CDR3 nucleotides read TGTGCCAGCAGTAGCGGACTAATGAACACTGAAGCTTTCTTT. Encoded protein: CASSSGLMNTEAFF. The genes are TRBV25-1 and TRBJ1-1, with no clear D. V dropped 5 bases and J dropped 0 bases, with 10 bases sitting between them. The CDR3 has 14 residues. The germline V gene encodes CDR1 MGHDK and CDR2 SYGVNS.